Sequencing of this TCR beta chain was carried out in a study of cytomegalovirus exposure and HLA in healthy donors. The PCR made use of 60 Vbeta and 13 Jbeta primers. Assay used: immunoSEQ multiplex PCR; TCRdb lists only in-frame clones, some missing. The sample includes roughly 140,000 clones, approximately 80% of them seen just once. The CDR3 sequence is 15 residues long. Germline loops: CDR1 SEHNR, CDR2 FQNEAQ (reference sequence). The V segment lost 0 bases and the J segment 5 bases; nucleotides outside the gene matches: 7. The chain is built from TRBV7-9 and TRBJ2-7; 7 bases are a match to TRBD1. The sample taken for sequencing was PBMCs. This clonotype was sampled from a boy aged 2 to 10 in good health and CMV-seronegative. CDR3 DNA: TGTGCCAGCAGCTTAGCTGAGGGGGCAAGGAACGAGCAGTACTTC. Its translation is CASSLAEGARNEQYF.